Here is one T cell receptor beta chain with its context. Its antigen is unidentified. The sample is drawn from a study of lymphopenia after photon versus proton radiotherapy. Study outcomes and limitations: Post-nadir diversity loss with photons came from oligoclonal expansion, particularly CD8+ Temra cells.

The CDR3 has 16 residues. V was trimmed by 0 bases and J by 1 base, leaving 11 bases between them. Germline CDR1 and CDR2: SGHRS and YFSETQ. Using immunoSEQ multiplex PCR, the repertoire was profiled, and TCRdb retains in-frame clones only, with some absent. The data show 50,000 to 60,000 clones, about 92% seen once. The V and J genes are TRBV5-1 and TRBJ1-3; D unclear. The clonotype originates from a woman aged 40 to 50 with cholangiocarcinoma. This specimen consisted of peripheral blood, obtained from a patient treated with photon-based radiotherapy. The CDR3 here is CASSLAGQVSGNTIYF. CDR3 DNA: TGCGCCAGCAGCTTGGCCGGTCAGGTATCTGGAAACACCATATATTTT.